One TCR beta chain is described in this entry. The antigen this receptor binds is unknown. Base qualities are missing; no much larger clone stands one base away. The data are from a study of blood T cell repertoires in COVID-19 (dated by TCRdb to the early 2020s). For context, the study as a whole: Samples covering the acute and convalescent phases of COVID-19 were provided by collaborators in the United States, Italy and Spain. The material from the prospective study consisted of cDNA or gDNA derived from T cells, B-cell-depleted T cells, or PBMCs. Subjects who had been exposed to COVID-19, were actively infected with it, or had recovered from it provided the deeply sampled blood TCRbeta repertoires that made up the dataset. The repertoires were made available in a free public database intended to serve as a resource for research on the immune response to SARS-CoV-2. Samples were obtained from the ongoing ImmuneRACE study (first 160 participants) and from 1,200 or so subjects provided by 6 global collaborators. A de-identified subject ID, COVID-19 status, age in years and sex were almost always included in the sample metadata. Where HLA class I and class II types were available, the types were taken from metadata supplied by the sample provider, not from assay-based typing. The research as a whole found: How much clinical and demographic metadata was included differed by source and by participant, and the metadata was provided uncurated.

The immunoSEQ Assay, a bias-controlled multiplex PCR, was used to amplify TCRbeta CDR3 regions from genomic DNA. From the authors' description of their analysis: Nucleated cell counts per sample were estimated from amplification of reference gene primers within the assay. To quantify the absolute abundance of each unique TCRbeta CDR3 rearrangement, sequence reads were collapsed and filtered. For each sample, productive Simpson clonality was calculated by taking the square root of Simpson's diversity index across productive rearrangements. TCRdb holds this immuneACCESS table with in-frame rearrangements only. Some clones are missing; in checked studies, unresolved V genes explain under half, and the rest has no known cause. V and J calls and clone size are those listed in that table; D and trimming were worked out from the DNA. This sample comprises about 14,000 clones, around 91% of them detected only once. The ten biggest clones cover nearly 15% of the sample.

The collaborating institutions used their own protocols to collect whole blood in K2EDTA tubes. Collaborator samples were shipped for TCRbeta analysis as frozen whole blood, isolated PBMCs, or DNA extracted from either sample type. CDR1 and CDR2 were assigned from the germline V gene as SGDLS and YYNGEE. After removal of 3 bases from V and 1 base from J, the junction retains 3 bases not matched to a gene. From its cysteine to its phenylalanine, the CDR3 spans 15 amino acids. Only the CDR3 DNA is retained, 45 bases long and in frame from the first base. The sequence joins TRBV9 to TRBJ2-2; 7 nucleotides in the junction match TRBD1. Specimen: peripheral blood. The receptor was derived from a man over 45 with active COVID-19. Here the CDR3 is given as CASSDRTGNTGELFF. The DNA reads TGTGCCAGCAGCGACCGGACAGGGAACACCGGGGAGCTGTTTTTT.